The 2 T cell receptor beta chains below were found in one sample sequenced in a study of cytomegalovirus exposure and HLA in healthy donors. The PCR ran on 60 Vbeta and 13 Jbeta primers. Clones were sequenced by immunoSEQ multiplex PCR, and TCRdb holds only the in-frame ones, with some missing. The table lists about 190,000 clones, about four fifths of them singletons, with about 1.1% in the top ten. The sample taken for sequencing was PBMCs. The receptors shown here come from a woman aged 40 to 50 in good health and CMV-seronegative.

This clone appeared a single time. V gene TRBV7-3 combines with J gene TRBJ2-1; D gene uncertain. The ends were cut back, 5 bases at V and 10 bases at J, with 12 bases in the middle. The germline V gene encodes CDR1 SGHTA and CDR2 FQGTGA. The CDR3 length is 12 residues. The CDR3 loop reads CASSPHSGEQFF. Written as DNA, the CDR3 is TGTGCCAGCAGCCCGCACTCAGGCGAGCAGTTCTTC.

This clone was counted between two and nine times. As DNA, the CDR3 is TGTGCCAGCAGCTTTTCCGGGACAGGGAACTATGGCTACACCTTC. Its translation is CASSFSGTGNYGYTF. The chain joins TRBV7-2 to TRBJ1-2, with 9 positions matching TRBD1. CDR1 is SGHTA and CDR2 is FQGNSA in the germline V gene. With 3 bases clipped from V and 2 bases from J, the junction kept 4 bases outside the gene matches. This CDR3 is built from 15 residues.